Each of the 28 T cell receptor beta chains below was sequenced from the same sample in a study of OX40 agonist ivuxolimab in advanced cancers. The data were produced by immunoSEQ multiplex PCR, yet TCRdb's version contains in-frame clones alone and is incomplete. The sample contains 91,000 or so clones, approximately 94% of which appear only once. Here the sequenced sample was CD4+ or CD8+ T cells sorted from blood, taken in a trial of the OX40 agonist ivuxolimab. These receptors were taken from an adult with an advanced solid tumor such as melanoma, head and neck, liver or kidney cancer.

The CDR3 coding sequence is TGTGCCAGCAGCCTGGAGGGGGCATATGGCTACACCTTC. Translated, it gives CASSLEGAYGYTF. This chain links TRBV6-1 with TRBJ1-2; TRBD1 matches at 7 bases. CDR3 length: 13 amino acids. V trimming: 6 bases; J trimming: 5 bases; junction bases outside the gene matches: 6. The germline V gene has CDR1 MNHNS and CDR2 SASEGT.

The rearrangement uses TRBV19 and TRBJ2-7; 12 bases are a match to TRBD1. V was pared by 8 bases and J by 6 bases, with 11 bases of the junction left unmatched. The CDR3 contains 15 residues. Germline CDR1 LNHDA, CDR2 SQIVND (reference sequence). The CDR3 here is CASQNAGTGGGEQYF. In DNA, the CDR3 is TGTGCCAGTCAAAACGCCGGGACAGGGGGCGGCGAGCAGTACTTC.

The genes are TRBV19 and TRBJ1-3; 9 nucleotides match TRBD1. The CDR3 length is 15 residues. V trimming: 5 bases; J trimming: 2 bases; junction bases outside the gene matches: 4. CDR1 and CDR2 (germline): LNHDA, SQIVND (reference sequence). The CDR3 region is CASSLQGAPGNTIYF. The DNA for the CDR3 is TGTGCCAGTAGTTTACAGGGGGCGCCTGGAAACACCATATATTTT.

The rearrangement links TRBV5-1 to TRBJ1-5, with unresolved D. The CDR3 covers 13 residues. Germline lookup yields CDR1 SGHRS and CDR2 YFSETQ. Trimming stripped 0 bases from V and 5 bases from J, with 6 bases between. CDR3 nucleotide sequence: TGCGCCAGCAGCTTGGCCACAGATCAGCCCCAGCATTTT. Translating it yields CASSLATDQPQHF.

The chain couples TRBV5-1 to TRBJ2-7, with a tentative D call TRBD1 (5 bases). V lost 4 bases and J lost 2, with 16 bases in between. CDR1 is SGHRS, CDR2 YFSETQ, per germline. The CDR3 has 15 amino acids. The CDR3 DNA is TGCGCCAGCAGCAGAACAGGTAATCCCACCTACGAGCAGTACTTC. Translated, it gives CASSRTGNPTYEQYF.

CDR3: CASSFRNRYTEAFF. The CDR3 DNA reads as TGTGCCAGCAGTTTCCGAAATCGGTACACTGAAGCTTTCTTT. The V gene is TRBV27, the J gene TRBJ1-1, with D hard to call. Trimming removed 3 bases from V and 3 bases from J, with 11 bases in between. The CDR3 runs 14 residues. From germline, CDR1 is MNHEY and CDR2 SMNVEV (reference sequence).

The CDR3 protein is CASSLARLNTGELFF. The CDR3 DNA reads TGTGCCAGCAGCTTAGCCCGATTGAACACCGGGGAGCTGTTTTTT. This chain joins TRBV7-8 and TRBJ2-2; no firm D call. The CDR3 covers 15 residues. V was trimmed by 0 bases and J by 1 base, leaving 6 bases between them. Germline V gives CDR1 SGHVS, CDR2 FQNEAQ.

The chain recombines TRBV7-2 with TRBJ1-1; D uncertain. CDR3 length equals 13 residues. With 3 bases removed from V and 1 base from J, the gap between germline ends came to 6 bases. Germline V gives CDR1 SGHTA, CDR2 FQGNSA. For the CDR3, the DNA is TGTGCCAGCAGCTTCGGCAGGAACACTGAAGCTTTCTTT. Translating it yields CASSFGRNTEAFF.

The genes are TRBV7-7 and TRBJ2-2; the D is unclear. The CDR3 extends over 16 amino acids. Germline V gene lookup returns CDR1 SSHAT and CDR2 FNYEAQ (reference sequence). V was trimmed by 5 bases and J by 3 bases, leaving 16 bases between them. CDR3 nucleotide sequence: TGTGCCAGCAGCCAGTCGGACCCTAGGCACACCGGGGAGCTGTTTTTT. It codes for CASSQSDPRHTGELFF.

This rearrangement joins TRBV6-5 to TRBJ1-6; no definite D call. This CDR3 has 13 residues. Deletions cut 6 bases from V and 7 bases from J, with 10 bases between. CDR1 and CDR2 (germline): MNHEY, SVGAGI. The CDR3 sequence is CASSSQRNSPLHF. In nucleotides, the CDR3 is TGTGCCAGCAGCTCCCAAAGGAATTCACCCCTCCACTTT.

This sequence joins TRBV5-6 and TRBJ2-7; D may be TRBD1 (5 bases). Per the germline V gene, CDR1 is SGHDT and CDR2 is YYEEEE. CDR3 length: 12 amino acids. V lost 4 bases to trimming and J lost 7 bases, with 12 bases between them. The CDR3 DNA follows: TGTGCCAGCAGCCGAGGTAGGGGTGAGCAGTACTTC. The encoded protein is CASSRGRGEQYF.

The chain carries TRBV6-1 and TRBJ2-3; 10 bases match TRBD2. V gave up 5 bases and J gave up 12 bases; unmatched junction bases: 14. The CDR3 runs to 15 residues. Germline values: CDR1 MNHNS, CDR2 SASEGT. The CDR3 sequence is CASSPFSTSGVDQYF. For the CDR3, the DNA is TGTGCCAGCAGTCCCTTCTCTACTAGCGGGGTCGATCAGTATTTT.

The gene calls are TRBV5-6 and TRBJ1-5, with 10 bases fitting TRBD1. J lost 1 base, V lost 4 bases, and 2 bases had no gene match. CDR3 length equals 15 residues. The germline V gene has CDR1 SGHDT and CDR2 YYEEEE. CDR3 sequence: CASSRGQGSNQPQHF. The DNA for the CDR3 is TGTGCCAGCAGCAGGGGACAGGGGAGCAATCAGCCCCAGCATTTT.

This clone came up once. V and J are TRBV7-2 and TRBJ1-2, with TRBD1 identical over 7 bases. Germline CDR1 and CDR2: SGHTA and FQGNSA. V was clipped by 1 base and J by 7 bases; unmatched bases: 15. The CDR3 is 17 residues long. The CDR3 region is CASSLGAGGPIFGGYTF. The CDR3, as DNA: TGTGCCAGCAGCTTAGGAGCAGGGGGTCCCATATTTGGTGGCTACACCTTC.

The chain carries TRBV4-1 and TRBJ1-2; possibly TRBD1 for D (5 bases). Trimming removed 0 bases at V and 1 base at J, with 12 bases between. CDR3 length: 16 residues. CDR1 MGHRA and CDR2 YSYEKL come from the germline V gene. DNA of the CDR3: TGCGCCAGCAGCCAAGACTCCGGCAGGGTTAACTATGGCTACACCTTC. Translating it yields CASSQDSGRVNYGYTF.

The CDR3 loop reads CASSYMGEGNYGYTF. The CDR3 DNA sequence: TGTGCCAGCAGTTACATGGGGGAGGGGAACTATGGCTACACCTTC. The chain has TRBV6-5 and TRBJ1-2, with D possibly TRBD1 on 5 matching bases. The V gene lost 2 bases and the J gene lost 2 bases, with 12 bases spanning the gap. CDR1 MNHEY and CDR2 SVGAGI come from the germline V gene. The length of the CDR3 is 15 residues.

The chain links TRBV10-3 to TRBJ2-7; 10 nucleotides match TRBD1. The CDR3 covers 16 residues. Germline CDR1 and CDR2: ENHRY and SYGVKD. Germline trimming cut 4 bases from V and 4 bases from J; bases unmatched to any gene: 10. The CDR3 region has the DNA TGTGCCATCAGTGCGGGACAGGGGACTATAGGTTACGAGCAGTACTTC. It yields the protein CAISAGQGTIGYEQYF.

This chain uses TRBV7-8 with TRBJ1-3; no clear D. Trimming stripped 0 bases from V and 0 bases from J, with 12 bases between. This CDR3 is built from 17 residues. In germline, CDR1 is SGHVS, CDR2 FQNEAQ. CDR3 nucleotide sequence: TGTGCCAGCAGCTTAGCGAGTTCGTCCTACTCTGGAAACACCATATATTTT. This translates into CASSLASSSYSGNTIYF.

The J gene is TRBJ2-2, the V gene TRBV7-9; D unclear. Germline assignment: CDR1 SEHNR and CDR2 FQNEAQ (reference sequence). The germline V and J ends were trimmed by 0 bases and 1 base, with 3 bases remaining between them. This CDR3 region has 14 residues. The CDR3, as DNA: TGTGCCAGCAGCTTAGCAGGGAACACCGGGGAGCTGTTTTTT. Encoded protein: CASSLAGNTGELFF.

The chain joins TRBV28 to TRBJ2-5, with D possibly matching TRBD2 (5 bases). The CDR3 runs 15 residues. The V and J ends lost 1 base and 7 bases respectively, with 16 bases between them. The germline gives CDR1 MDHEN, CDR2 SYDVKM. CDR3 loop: CASSLSRAGSGTQYF. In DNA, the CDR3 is TGTGCCAGCAGTTTATCGAGGGCAGGTTCTGGGACCCAGTACTTC. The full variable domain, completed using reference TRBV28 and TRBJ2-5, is DVKVTQSSRYLVKRTGEKVFLECVQDMDHENMFWYRQDPGLGLRLIYFSYDVKMKEKGDIPEGYSVSREKKERFSLILESASTNQTSMYLCASSLSRAGSGTQYFGPGTRLLVL.

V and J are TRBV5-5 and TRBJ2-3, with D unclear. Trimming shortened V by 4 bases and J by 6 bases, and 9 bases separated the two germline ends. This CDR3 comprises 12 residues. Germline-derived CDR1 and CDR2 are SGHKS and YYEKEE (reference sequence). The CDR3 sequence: CASSPPRDTQYF. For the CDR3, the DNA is TGTGCCAGCAGCCCACCCAGGGATACGCAGTATTTT. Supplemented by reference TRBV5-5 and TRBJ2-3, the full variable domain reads DAGVTQSPTHLIKTRGQQVTLRCSPISGHKSVSWYQQVLGQGPQFIFQYYEKEERGRGNFPDRFSARQFPNYSSELNVNALLLGDSALYLCASSPPRDTQYFGPGTRLTVL.

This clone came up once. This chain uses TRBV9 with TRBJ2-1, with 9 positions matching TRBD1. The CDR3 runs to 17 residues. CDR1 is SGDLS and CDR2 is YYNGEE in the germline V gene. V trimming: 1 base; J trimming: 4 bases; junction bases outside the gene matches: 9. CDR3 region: CASSVRTGGAGYNEQFF. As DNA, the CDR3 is TGTGCCAGCAGCGTAAGAACAGGGGGCGCGGGGTACAATGAGCAGTTCTTC.

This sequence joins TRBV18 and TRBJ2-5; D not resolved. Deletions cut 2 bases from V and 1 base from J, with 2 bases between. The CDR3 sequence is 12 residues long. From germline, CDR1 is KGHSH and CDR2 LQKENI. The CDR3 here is CASSPTQETQYF. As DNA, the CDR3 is TGTGCCAGCTCACCAACCCAAGAGACCCAGTACTTC.

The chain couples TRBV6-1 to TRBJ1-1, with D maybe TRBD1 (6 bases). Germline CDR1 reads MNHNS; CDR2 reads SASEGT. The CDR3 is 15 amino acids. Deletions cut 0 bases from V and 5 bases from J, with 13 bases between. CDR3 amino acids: CASSEALQGLTEAFF. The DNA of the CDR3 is TGTGCCAGCAGTGAAGCGCTTCAGGGGTTGACTGAAGCTTTCTTT.

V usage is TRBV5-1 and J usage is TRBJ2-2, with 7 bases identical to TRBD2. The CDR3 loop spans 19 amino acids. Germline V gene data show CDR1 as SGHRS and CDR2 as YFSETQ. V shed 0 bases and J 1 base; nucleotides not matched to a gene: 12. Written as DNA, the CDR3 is TGCGCCAGCAGCTTGGCCAAACTAGCGCTCATAAAGAACACCGGGGAGCTGTTTTTT. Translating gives CASSLAKLALIKNTGELFF.

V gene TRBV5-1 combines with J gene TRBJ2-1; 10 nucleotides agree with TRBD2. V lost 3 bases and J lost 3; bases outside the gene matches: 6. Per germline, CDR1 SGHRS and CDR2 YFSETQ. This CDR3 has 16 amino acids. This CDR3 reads CASSSTSGTLYNEQFF. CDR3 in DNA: TGCGCCAGCAGCTCAACTAGCGGGACCCTCTACAATGAGCAGTTCTTC.

The CDR3 is CASSPDITGSRRNIQYF. CDR3 bases: TGTGCCAGCAGCCCGGATATAACAGGGTCGAGAAGAAACATTCAGTACTTC. This chain links TRBV28 with TRBJ2-4, with a possible D match to TRBD1 (6 bases). The length of the CDR3 is 17 residues. V lost 6 bases and J 6 bases, leaving 24 bases between the germline ends. Looked up from germline, CDR1 is MDHEN and CDR2 is SYDVKM. The complete variable domain, with remaining parts taken from reference TRBV28 and TRBJ2-4, reads DVKVTQSSRYLVKRTGEKVFLECVQDMDHENMFWYRQDPGLGLRLIYFSYDVKMKEKGDIPEGYSVSREKKERFSLILESASTNQTSMYLCASSPDITGSRRNIQYFGAGTRLSVL.

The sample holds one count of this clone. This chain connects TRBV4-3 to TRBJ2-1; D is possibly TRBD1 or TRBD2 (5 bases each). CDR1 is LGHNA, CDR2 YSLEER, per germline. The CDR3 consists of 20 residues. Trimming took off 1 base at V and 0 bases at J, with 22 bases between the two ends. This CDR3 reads CASSQVDSSAGPSSYNEQFF. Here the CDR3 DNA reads TGCGCCAGCAGCCAAGTAGACAGTAGCGCCGGACCGAGCTCCTACAATGAGCAGTTCTTC.